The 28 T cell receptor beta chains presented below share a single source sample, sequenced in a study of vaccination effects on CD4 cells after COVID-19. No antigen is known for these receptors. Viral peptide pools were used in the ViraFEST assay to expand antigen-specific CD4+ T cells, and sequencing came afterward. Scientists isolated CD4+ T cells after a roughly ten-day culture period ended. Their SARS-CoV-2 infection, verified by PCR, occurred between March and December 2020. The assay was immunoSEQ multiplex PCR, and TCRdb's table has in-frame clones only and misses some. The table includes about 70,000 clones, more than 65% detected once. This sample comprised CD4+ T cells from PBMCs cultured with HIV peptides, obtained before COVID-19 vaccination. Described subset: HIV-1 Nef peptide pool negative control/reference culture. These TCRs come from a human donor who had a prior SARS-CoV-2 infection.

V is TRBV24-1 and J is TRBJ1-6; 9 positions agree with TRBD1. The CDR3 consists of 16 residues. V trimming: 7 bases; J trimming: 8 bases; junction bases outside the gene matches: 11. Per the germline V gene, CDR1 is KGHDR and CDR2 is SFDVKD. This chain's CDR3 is CATRGQGFVGDSPLHF. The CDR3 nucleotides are TGTGCCACCAGAGGACAGGGGTTTGTCGGAGATTCACCCCTCCACTTT.

The CDR3 protein is CSVNRNTEAFF. The CDR3 coding sequence is TGCAGCGTTAACAGGAACACTGAAGCTTTCTTT. The rearrangement links TRBV29-1 to TRBJ1-1; no definite D call. The germline gives CDR1 SQVTM, CDR2 ANQGSEA. V lost 5 bases and J 1 base, leaving 5 bases between the germline ends. The CDR3 spans 11 residues.

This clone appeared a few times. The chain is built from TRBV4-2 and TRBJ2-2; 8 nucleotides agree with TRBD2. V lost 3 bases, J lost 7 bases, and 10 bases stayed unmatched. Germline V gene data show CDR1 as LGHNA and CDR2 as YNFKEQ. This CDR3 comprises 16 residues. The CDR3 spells CASSHSSPGGDGELFF. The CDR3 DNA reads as TGTGCCAGCAGCCACTCCTCGCCGGGAGGGGACGGGGAGCTGTTTTTT.

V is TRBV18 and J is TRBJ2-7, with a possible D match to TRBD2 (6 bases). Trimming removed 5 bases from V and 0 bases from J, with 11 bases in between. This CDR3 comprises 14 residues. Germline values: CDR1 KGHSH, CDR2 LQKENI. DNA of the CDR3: TGTGCCAGCTCAACGGGACTCCTCTCCTACGAGCAGTACTTC. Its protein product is CASSTGLLSYEQYF.

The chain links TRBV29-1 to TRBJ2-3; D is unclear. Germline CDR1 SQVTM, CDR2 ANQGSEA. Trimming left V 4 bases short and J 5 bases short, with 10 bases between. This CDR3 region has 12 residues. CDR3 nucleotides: TGCAGCGTTGGTGGTGGACGAGATACGCAGTATTTT. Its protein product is CSVGGGRDTQYF.

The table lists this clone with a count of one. The CDR3 protein is CSASKGGSGNTIYF. The CDR3 DNA reads as TGCAGTGCTAGTAAGGGGGGCTCTGGAAACACCATATATTTT. This chain connects TRBV20-1 to TRBJ1-3; D is perhaps TRBD1 (6 bases). CDR1 DFQATT and CDR2 SNEGSKA come from the germline V gene (reference sequence). The CDR3 is 14 residues long. The ends were cut back, 3 bases at V and 0 bases at J, with 9 bases in the middle.

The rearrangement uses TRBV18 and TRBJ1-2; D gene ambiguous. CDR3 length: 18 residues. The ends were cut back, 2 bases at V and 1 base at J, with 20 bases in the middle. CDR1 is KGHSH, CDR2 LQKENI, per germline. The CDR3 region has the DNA TGTGCCAGCTCACCATATTGGCCTGCACAAAGAGATAACTATGGCTACACCTTC. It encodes CASSPYWPAQRDNYGYTF.

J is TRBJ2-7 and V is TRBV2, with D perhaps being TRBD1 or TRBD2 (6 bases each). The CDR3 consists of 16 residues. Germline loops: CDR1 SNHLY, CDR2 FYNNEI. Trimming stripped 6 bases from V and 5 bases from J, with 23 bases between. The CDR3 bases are TGTGCCAGCAGCGACGTAGGGAGGACAGTTTCCGACGAGCAGTACTTC. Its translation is CASSDVGRTVSDEQYF. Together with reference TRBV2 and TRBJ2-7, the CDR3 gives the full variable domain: EPEVTQTPSHQVTQMGQEVILRCVPISNHLYFYWYRQILGQKVEFLVSFYNNEISEKSEIFDDQFSVERPDGSNFTLKIRSTKLEDSAMYFCASSDVGRTVSDEQYFGPGTRLTVT.

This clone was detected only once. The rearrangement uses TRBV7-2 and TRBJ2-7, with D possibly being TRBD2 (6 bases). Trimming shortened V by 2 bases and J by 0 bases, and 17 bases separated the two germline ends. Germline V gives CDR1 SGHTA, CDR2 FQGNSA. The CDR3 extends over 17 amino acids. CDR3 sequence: CASSLILGGLGSYEQYF. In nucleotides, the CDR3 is TGTGCCAGCAGCTTAATTCTGGGGGGTTTAGGCTCCTACGAGCAGTACTTC. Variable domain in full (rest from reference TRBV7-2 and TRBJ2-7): GAGVSQSPSNKVTEKGKDVELRCDPISGHTALYWYRQSLGQGLEFLIYFQGNSAPDKSGLPSDRFSAERTGGSVSTLTIQRTQQEDSAVYLCASSLILGGLGSYEQYFGPGTRLTVT.

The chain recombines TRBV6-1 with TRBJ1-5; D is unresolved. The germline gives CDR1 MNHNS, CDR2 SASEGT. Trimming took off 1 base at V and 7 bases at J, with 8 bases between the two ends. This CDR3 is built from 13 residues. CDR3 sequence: CASSEGGWQPQHF. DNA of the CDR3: TGTGCCAGCAGTGAAGGGGGTTGGCAGCCCCAGCATTTT.

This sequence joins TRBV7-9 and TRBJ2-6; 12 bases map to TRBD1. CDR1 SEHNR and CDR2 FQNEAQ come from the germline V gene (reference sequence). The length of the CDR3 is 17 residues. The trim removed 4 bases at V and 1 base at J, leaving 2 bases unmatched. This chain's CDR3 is CASSWGQGASGANVLTF. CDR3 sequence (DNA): TGTGCCAGCAGCTGGGGACAGGGGGCTTCTGGGGCCAACGTCCTGACTTTC.

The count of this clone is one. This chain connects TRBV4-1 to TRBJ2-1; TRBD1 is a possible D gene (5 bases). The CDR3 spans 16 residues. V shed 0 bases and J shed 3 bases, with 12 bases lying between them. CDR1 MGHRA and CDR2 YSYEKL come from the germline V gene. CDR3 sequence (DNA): TGCGCCAGCAGCCAAGAGGGGCGTAGTCGCTACAATGAGCAGTTCTTC. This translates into CASSQEGRSRYNEQFF.

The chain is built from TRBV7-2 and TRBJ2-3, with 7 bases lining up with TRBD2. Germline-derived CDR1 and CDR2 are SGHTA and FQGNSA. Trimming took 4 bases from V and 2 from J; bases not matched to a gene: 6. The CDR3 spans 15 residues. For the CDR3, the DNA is TGTGCCAGCAGCTCCCCGGGGGGTCTCACAGATACGCAGTATTTT. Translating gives CASSSPGGLTDTQYF.

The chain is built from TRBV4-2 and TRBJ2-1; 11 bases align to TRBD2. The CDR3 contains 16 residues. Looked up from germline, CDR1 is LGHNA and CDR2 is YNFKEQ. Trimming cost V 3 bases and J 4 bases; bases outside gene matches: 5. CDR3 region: CASSQEVAGGYNEQFF. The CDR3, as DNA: TGTGCCAGCAGCCAGGAAGTAGCGGGGGGGTACAATGAGCAGTTCTTC.

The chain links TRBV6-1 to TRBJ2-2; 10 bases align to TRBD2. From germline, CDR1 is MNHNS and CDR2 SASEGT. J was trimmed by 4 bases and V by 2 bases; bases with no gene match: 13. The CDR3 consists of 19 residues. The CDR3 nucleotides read TGTGCCAGCAGTGAAAGAATTCCCGGACTAGCGGAGATCACCGGGGAGCTGTTTTTT. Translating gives CASSERIPGLAEITGELFF.

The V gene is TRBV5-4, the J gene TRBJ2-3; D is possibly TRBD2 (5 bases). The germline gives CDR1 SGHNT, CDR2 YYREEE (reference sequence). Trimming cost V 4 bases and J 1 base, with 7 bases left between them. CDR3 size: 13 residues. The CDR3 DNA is TGTGCCAGCAGCCAAGCGGGCACAGATACGCAGTATTTT. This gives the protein CASSQAGTDTQYF.

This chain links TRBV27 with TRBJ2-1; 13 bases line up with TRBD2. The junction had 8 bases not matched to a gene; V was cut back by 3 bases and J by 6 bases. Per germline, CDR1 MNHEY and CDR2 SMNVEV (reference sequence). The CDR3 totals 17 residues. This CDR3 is CASSLPRTSGRGNEQFF. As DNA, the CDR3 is TGTGCCAGCAGTTTGCCCCGGACTAGCGGGAGAGGCAATGAGCAGTTCTTC.

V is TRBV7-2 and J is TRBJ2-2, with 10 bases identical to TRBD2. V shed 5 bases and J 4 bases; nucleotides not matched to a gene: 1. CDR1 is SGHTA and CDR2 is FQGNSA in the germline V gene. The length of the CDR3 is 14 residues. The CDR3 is CASSKRGGTGELFF. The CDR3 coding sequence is TGTGCCAGCAGCAAGCGGGGGGGCACCGGGGAGCTGTTTTTT.

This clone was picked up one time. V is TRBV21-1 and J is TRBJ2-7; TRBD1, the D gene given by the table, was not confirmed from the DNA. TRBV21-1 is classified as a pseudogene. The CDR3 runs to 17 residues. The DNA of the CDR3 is TGTGCCAGCAGCAAAATCACAGGGATTTCCTGTTCGCACGAGCAGTACTTC. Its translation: CASSKITGISCSHEQYF.

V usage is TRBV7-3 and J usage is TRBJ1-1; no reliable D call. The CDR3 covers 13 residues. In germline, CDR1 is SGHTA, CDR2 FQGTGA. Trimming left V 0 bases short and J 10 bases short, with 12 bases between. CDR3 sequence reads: CASSLTPETGAFF. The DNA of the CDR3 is TGTGCCAGCAGCTTAACCCCCGAGACGGGAGCTTTCTTT.

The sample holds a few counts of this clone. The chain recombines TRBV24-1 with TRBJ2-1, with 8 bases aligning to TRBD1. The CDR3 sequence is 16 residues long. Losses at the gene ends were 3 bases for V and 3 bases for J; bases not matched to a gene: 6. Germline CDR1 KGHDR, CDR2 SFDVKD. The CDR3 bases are TGTGCCACCAGTGATCAAACAGGGGGTCGCTACAATGAGCAGTTCTTC. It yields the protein CATSDQTGGRYNEQFF.

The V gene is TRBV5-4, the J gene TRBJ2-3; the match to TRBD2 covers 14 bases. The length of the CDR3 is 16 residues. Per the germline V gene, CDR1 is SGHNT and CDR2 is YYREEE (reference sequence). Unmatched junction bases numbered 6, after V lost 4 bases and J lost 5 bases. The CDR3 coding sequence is TGTGCCAGCAGCCGGACTAGCGGGGGGTTCGGAGATACGCAGTATTTT. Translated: CASSRTSGGFGDTQYF.

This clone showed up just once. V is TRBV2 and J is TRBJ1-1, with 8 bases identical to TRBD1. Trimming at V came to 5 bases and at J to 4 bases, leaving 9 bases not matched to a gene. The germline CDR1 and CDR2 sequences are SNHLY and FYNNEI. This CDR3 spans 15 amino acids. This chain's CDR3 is CASSHEGQGVTEAFF. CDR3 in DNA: TGTGCCAGCAGTCACGAAGGACAGGGCGTCACTGAAGCTTTCTTT.

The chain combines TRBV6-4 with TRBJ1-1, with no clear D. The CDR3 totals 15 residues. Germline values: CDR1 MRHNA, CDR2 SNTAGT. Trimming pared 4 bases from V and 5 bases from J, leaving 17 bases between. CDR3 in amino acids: CASSGCRGGWTEAFF. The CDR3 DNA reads TGTGCCAGCAGTGGCTGCCGGGGAGGCTGGACTGAAGCTTTCTTT.

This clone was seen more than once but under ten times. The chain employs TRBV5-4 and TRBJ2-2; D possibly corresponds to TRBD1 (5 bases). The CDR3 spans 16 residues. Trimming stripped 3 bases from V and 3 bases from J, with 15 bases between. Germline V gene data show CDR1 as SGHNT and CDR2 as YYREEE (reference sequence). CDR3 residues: CASSSKTVKYTGELFF. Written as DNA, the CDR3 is TGTGCCAGCAGCTCGAAGACAGTTAAATACACCGGGGAGCTGTTTTTT.

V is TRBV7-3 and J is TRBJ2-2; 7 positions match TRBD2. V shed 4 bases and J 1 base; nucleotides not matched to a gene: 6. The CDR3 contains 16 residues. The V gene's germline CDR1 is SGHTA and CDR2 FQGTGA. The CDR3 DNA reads TGTGCCAGCAGCTCATGGGGGGGGATGAACACCGGGGAGCTGTTTTTT. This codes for CASSSWGGMNTGELFF.

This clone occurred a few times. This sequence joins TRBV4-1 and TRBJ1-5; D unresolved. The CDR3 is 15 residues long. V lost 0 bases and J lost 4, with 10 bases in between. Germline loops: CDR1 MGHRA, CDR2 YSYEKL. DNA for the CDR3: TGCGCCAGCAGCCAAGATCATGCTGAGAATCAGCCCCAGCATTTT. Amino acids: CASSQDHAENQPQHF.

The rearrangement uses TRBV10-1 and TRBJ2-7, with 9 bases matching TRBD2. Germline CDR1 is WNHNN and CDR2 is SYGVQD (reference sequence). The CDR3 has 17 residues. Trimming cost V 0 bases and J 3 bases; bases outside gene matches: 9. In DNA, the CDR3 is TGCGCCAGCAGTGAGTCGACGCTAGCGGGGCAAAACTACGAGCAGTACTTC. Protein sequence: CASSESTLAGQNYEQYF.